Given below is one T cell receptor beta chain in context. V lost 2 bases, J lost 9 bases, and 11 bases lay in between. Germline values: CDR1 SGHVS, CDR2 FQNEAQ. CDR3 length: 13 residues. The data originate from a study of PD-L1 blockade in urothelial cancer. The wider study: Every 3 weeks, patients received intravenous atezolizumab 1,200 mg, beginning 2014. Analyzed time points were 3 weeks (second dose) and 6 weeks after therapy began. The study recovered a median of roughly 140,000 T cells per blood sample.

Assay: immunoSEQ multiplex PCR; the TCRdb copy retains only in-frame clones and omits some. The sample lists about 110,000 clones; about 85% were seen once. The source was PBMCs, collected around atezolizumab (anti-PD-L1) treatment. The chain is built from TRBV7-8 and TRBJ2-1, with D possibly being TRBD1 (6 bases). This TCR was sampled from a man over 45 with urothelial cancer. In DNA, the CDR3 is TGTGCCAGCAGCTTACAGGGGACGATTGAGCAGTTCTTC. The encoded protein is CASSLQGTIEQFF.